These T cell receptor beta chains were read from a single sample in a study of blood T cells in healthy people across ages. TCRdb analysed the 5' RACE reads with MiXCR anew, one entry per CDR3 protein. Of some 860,000 distinct CDR3 sequences listed, approximately 60% are singletons. Sequencing was performed on blood. Every receptor here comes from a man aged 40-49 years in good health. Each CDR3 is given with its conserved first and last residue. A D gene is named only where the DNA matches it firmly. Size values are once, few and many counts, or a class for expanded clones, and some rows have none.

abundance: once; d_gene: -; j_gene: TRBJ1-2; v_gene: TRBV9; CDR3aa: CASSVGGVINGYTF; CDR3nt: TGTGCCAGCAGCGTGGGGGGGGTCATCAATGGCTACACCTTC
abundance: -; d_gene: -; j_gene: TRBJ1-1; v_gene: TRBV3-1; CDR3aa: CASSQGFPARTGNTEAFF; CDR3nt: TGTGCCAGCAGCCAAGGATTTCCCGCTCGAACTGGGAACACTGAAGCTTTCTTT
abundance: -; d_gene: -; j_gene: TRBJ1-2; v_gene: TRBV3-1; CDR3aa: CASSQDGDSYGYTF; CDR3nt: TGTGCCAGCAGCCAAGATGGGGACTCCTATGGCTACACCTTC
abundance: few; d_gene: -; j_gene: TRBJ1-5; v_gene: TRBV28; CDR3aa: CASTPQGRRIQPQHF; CDR3nt: TGTGCCAGCACCCCCCAGGGGAGGAGGATTCAGCCCCAGCATTTT
abundance: few; d_gene: TRBD2; j_gene: TRBJ2-4; v_gene: TRBV5-1; CDR3aa: CASSPIAGRENIQYF; CDR3nt: TGCGCCAGCAGCCCGATAGCGGGGAGGGAAAACATTCAGTACTTC
abundance: once; d_gene: -; j_gene: TRBJ2-7; v_gene: TRBV7-2; CDR3aa: CASSLSGGGTGAYEQYF; CDR3nt: TGTGCCAGCAGCTTAAGTGGTGGGGGGACCGGGGCCTACGAGCAATACTTC
abundance: -; d_gene: -; j_gene: TRBJ2-3; v_gene: TRBV29-1; CDR3aa: CSVEPFSTDTQYF; CDR3nt: TGCAGCGTTGAACCATTTAGCACAGATACGCAGTATTTT
abundance: -; d_gene: TRBD1; j_gene: TRBJ1-2; v_gene: TRBV7-2; CDR3aa: CASSVTGALIDGYTF; CDR3nt: TGTGCCAGCAGCGTTACAGGGGCGCTAATAGATGGCTACACCTTC
abundance: -; d_gene: -; j_gene: TRBJ2-6; v_gene: TRBV7-9; CDR3aa: CASSLAGADSGANVLTF; CDR3nt: TGTGCCAGCAGCTTAGCGGGAGCTGACTCTGGGGCCAACGTCCTGACTTTC
abundance: -; d_gene: -; j_gene: TRBJ2-6; v_gene: TRBV21-1; CDR3aa: CASSKGPTVLLPGANVLTF; CDR3nt: TGTGCCAGCAGCAAGGGACCCACGGTCCTACTCCCTGGGGCCAACGTCCTGACTTTC
abundance: few; d_gene: -; j_gene: TRBJ2-3; v_gene: TRBV7-2; CDR3aa: CASSLASGEQNLHTQYF; CDR3nt: TGTGCCAGCAGCTTAGCGTCGGGGGAGCAGAATTTACATACGCAGTATTTT
abundance: -; d_gene: TRBD1; j_gene: TRBJ2-1; v_gene: TRBV11-1; CDR3aa: CASSLNQGASFLQFF; CDR3nt: TGTGCCAGCAGCTTAAATCAGGGGGCTTCTTTTTTGCAGTTCTTC
abundance: -; d_gene: TRBD1; j_gene: TRBJ2-5; v_gene: TRBV2; CDR3aa: CASIGTGGSGTQYF; CDR3nt: TGTGCCAGCATCGGGACAGGGGGTTCAGGGACCCAGTACTTC
abundance: -; d_gene: -; j_gene: TRBJ2-1; v_gene: TRBV7-3; CDR3aa: CASSQGRLGDEQFF; CDR3nt: TGTGCCAGCAGCCAAGGACGACTGGGAGACGAGCAGTTCTTC
abundance: -; d_gene: TRBD1; j_gene: TRBJ2-7; v_gene: TRBV20-1; CDR3aa: CSAQRARGPREQYF; CDR3nt: TGCAGTGCCCAACGAGCGAGGGGGCCCCGCGAGCAGTACTTC
abundance: few; d_gene: TRBD1; j_gene: TRBJ1-6; v_gene: TRBV25-1; CDR3aa: CASKEGAKNSPLHF; CDR3nt: TGTGCCAGCAAGGAGGGGGCTAAGAATTCACCCCTCCACTTT
abundance: -; d_gene: TRBD2; j_gene: TRBJ2-2; v_gene: TRBV20-1; CDR3aa: CSARNGRVGGELFF; CDR3nt: TGCAGTGCTAGAAACGGGAGGGTTGGCGGGGAGCTGTTTTTT
abundance: once; d_gene: -; j_gene: TRBJ1-2; v_gene: TRBV28; CDR3aa: CASSSSGGGNYGYTF; CDR3nt: TGTGCCAGCAGTTCGTCTGGCGGGGGTAACTATGGCTACACCTTC
abundance: -; d_gene: -; j_gene: TRBJ2-7; v_gene: TRBV7-2; CDR3aa: CASRYRPGSYEQYF; CDR3nt: TGTGCCAGCCGCTATAGGCCAGGTTCCTACGAGCAGTACTTC
abundance: -; d_gene: -; j_gene: TRBJ2-2; v_gene: TRBV20-1; CDR3aa: CSARKARVNTGELFF; CDR3nt: TGCAGTGCTAGAAAGGCGCGCGTGAACACCGGGGAGCTGTTTTTT
abundance: few; d_gene: TRBD1; j_gene: TRBJ2-7; v_gene: TRBV4-3; CDR3aa: CASSQDGTGGNEQYF; CDR3nt: TGCGCCAGCAGCCAAGACGGGACAGGGGGCAACGAGCAGTACTTC